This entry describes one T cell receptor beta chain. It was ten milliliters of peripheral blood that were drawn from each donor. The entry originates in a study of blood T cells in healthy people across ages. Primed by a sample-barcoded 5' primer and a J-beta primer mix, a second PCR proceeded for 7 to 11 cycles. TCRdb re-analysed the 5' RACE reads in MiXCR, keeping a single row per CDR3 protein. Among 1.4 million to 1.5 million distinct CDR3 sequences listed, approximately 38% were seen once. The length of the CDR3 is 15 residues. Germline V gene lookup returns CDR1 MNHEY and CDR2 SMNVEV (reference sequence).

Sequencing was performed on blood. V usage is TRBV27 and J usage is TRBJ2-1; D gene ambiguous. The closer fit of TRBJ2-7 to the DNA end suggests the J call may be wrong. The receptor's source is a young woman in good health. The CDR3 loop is CASRVRQSSYNEQYF. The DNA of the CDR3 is TGTGCCAGCAGGGTCCGGCAGAGCTCCTACAATGAGCAGTACTTC.